This T cell receptor beta chain was obtained from a study of cytomegalovirus exposure and HLA in healthy donors. Overall study findings and caveats: The study recorded 160 or so TCR beta chains that were cytomegalovirus-associated. TCR beta sequences reportedly predicted the HLA-A and HLA-B alleles of most subjects accurately.

In the case of this clone: What it recognizes is unknown.

Participants comprised healthy donors of bone marrow. The PCR was carried out with 60 Vbeta primers and 13 Jbeta primers. The repertoire was sequenced with immunoSEQ multiplex PCR; TCRdb's copy has only in-frame clones and lacks some. The ten top clones account for around 6.2%, within a sample of about 41,000 clones. This CDR3 has 14 residues. With 2 bases clipped from V and 4 bases from J, the junction kept 5 bases outside the gene matches. Germline CDR1 is SGHRS and CDR2 is YFSETQ. Sequencing input: PBMCs. This rearrangement joins TRBV5-1 to TRBJ2-7, with 8 positions matching TRBD1. The source of this sequence is a man between 25 and 39 years old in good health and CMV-seronegative. CDR3 coding DNA: TGCGCCAGCAGCTTCGGCACAGGGGGGTACGAGCAGTACTTC. Translation gives CASSFGTGGYEQYF.